This paragraph covers one TCR beta chain sequence. These data originate in a study of blood T cell repertoires in COVID-19. Whole-study context: Donors in the United States, Italy and Spain gave samples during acute or convalescent COVID-19.

In the original processing: Reference gene primer amplification gave nucleated cell count estimates. Produced via immunoSEQ multiplex PCR; TCRdb's table is partial and in-frame only. Clone size and the V and J calls come from that table; the DNA yielded D and trimming. In the table there are 150,000 to 200,000 clones, 84% of which are singletons. Trimming cost V 3 bases and J 5 bases, with 13 bases left between them. Germline CDR1 LNHDA, CDR2 SQIVND (reference sequence). This CDR3 comprises 15 residues. Seattle patients were enrolled while actively infected and followed longitudinally. The clonotype was recovered from a woman in her sixties or seventies with COVID-19, enrolled during active disease. V and J are TRBV19 and TRBJ2-2, with D perhaps TRBD2 (6 bases). Sequencing used peripheral blood. CDR3 nucleotide sequence: TGTGCCAGTAGTATTACACTAGCATCTACCGGGGAGCTGTTTTTT. Its protein product is CASSITLASTGELFF.